Listed below are T cell receptor beta chains from one sample, sequenced in a study of shared clonotypes between healthy human individuals. Profiled with immunoSEQ multiplex PCR; TCRdb holds only in-frame clones, not every one. The sample includes approximately 2,000,000 clones, about 90% of them seen just once. The sequencing sample was made of naive CD4+ T cells from PBMCs. These TCRs come from a man between 18 and 29 years old in good health. Some clones in this sample may be carry-over from other donors' samples. Both conserved end residues are part of each CDR3. D genes are given only for firm matches. Some rows mark clone size as missing; the rest say once, few, many or name a class of expanded clone.

clone size: .; J gene: TRBJ2-1; V gene: TRBV6-5; D gene: TRBD2; CDR3 DNA: TGTGCCAGCAGTTACTCGCTGGCGGGAGATAATGAGCAGTTCTTC; CDR3 protein: CASSYSLAGDNEQFF
clone size: once; J gene: TRBJ1-2; V gene: TRBV27; D gene: .; CDR3 DNA: TGTGCCAGCAGTTTATCGACAGGCTATGGCTACACCTTC; CDR3 protein: CASSLSTGYGYTF
clone size: .; J gene: TRBJ2-3; V gene: TRBV21-1; D gene: .; CDR3 DNA: TGTGCCAGCAGCAAAAATGAGACTAGCGGGAAAACCTATACGCAGTATTTT; CDR3 protein: CASSKNETSGKTYTQYF
clone size: .; J gene: TRBJ1-2; V gene: TRBV5-1; D gene: .; CDR3 DNA: TGCGCCAGCAGCTTGGGTCCCGAGACACTTCTTTATGGCTACACCTTC; CDR3 protein: CASSLGPETLLYGYTF
clone size: .; J gene: TRBJ1-4; V gene: TRBV7-2; D gene: .; CDR3 DNA: TGTGCCAGCAGCCCCAACTGGGGACCTAATGAAAAACTGTTTTTT; CDR3 protein: CASSPNWGPNEKLFF
clone size: .; J gene: TRBJ2-7; V gene: TRBV6-4; D gene: .; CDR3 DNA: TGTGCCAGCATCCGGGGTTTGAACTACGAGCAGTACTTC; CDR3 protein: CASIRGLNYEQYF
clone size: .; J gene: TRBJ2-7; V gene: TRBV19; D gene: .; CDR3 DNA: TGTGCCAGTAGTAGGGGACAAGGCTCCTACGAGCAGTACTTC; CDR3 protein: CASSRGQGSYEQYF
clone size: .; J gene: TRBJ1-3; V gene: TRBV7-9; D gene: .; CDR3 DNA: TGTGCCAGCAGCTTAGGCGGGCGGGGGCAGTATGGAAACACCATATATTTT; CDR3 protein: CASSLGGRGQYGNTIYF
clone size: .; J gene: TRBJ1-5; V gene: TRBV6-6; D gene: .; CDR3 DNA: TGTGCCAGCGGGAGCCGGTGGGATCAGCCCCAGCATTTT; CDR3 protein: CASGSRWDQPQHF
clone size: .; J gene: TRBJ2-7; V gene: TRBV15; D gene: .; CDR3 DNA: TGTGCCACTAAAATTTGGGGGGCTTTCCACGAGCAGTACTTC; CDR3 protein: CATKIWGAFHEQYF
clone size: .; J gene: TRBJ2-7; V gene: TRBV5-1; D gene: TRBD2; CDR3 DNA: TGCGCCAGCAGCGCAGCCGGGACTAGTACTTACGAGCAGTACTTC; CDR3 protein: CASSAAGTSTYEQYF
clone size: .; J gene: TRBJ2-5; V gene: TRBV7-9; D gene: .; CDR3 DNA: TGTGCCAGCAGCTTAGGTTTAGGGCACGGGACCCAGTACTTC; CDR3 protein: CASSLGLGHGTQYF
clone size: .; J gene: TRBJ2-1; V gene: TRBV5-4; D gene: .; CDR3 DNA: TGTGCCAGCAGCTCGACTAGTGCAGACAATGAGCAGTTCTTC; CDR3 protein: CASSSTSADNEQFF
clone size: few; J gene: TRBJ1-2; V gene: TRBV5-1; D gene: .; CDR3 DNA: TGCGCCAGCAGCTTGGACGTTGGGAAAGGCTACACCTTC; CDR3 protein: CASSLDVGKGYTF
clone size: .; J gene: TRBJ2-2; V gene: TRBV5-1; D gene: .; CDR3 DNA: TGCGCCAGCAGCTTGTGGGGGCTGAACACCGGGGAGCTGTTTTTT; CDR3 protein: CASSLWGLNTGELFF
clone size: .; J gene: TRBJ1-3; V gene: TRBV28; D gene: .; CDR3 DNA: TGTGCCAGCAGTCTGGCAAACGGAAACACCATATATTTT; CDR3 protein: CASSLANGNTIYF
clone size: once; J gene: TRBJ2-3; V gene: TRBV5-4; D gene: .; CDR3 DNA: TGTGCCAGCAGCTTGCGCGCGGCTAGCACAGATACGCAGTATTTT; CDR3 protein: CASSLRAASTDTQYF
clone size: once; J gene: TRBJ1-5; V gene: TRBV7-2; D gene: .; CDR3 DNA: TGTGCCAGCAGCTTAGGGCAGGCTAGCAATCAGCCCCAGCATTTT; CDR3 protein: CASSLGQASNQPQHF
clone size: .; J gene: TRBJ2-7; V gene: TRBV28; D gene: .; CDR3 DNA: TGTGCCAGCAATCGGCTGTTTAACTACGAGCAGTACTTC; CDR3 protein: CASNRLFNYEQYF
clone size: .; J gene: TRBJ1-4; V gene: TRBV29-1; D gene: TRBD1; CDR3 DNA: TGCAGCGTTGAACCGGGACAGGGTGGGGAAAAACTGTTTTTT; CDR3 protein: CSVEPGQGGEKLFF
clone size: .; J gene: TRBJ2-3; V gene: TRBV6-1; D gene: .; CDR3 DNA: TGTGCCAGCGTCTCGGGGGTCACAGATACGCAGTATTTT; CDR3 protein: CASVSGVTDTQYF
clone size: .; J gene: TRBJ1-2; V gene: TRBV5-1; D gene: .; CDR3 DNA: TGCGCCAGCAGGGTGGAATTGGTCATAGGGGACGGTGGCTACACCTTC; CDR3 protein: CASRVELVIGDGGYTF
clone size: .; J gene: TRBJ2-4; V gene: TRBV28; D gene: TRBD1; CDR3 DNA: TGTGCCAGCAGCCCAGGGGGAGCCAAAAACATTCAGTACTTC; CDR3 protein: CASSPGGAKNIQYF
clone size: .; J gene: TRBJ1-4; V gene: TRBV4-1; D gene: TRBD1; CDR3 DNA: TGCGCCAGCAGCCAACCGGGACAGGGGGGGGGACTGTTTTTT; CDR3 protein: CASSQPGQGGGLFF
clone size: .; J gene: TRBJ1-3; V gene: TRBV19; D gene: .; CDR3 DNA: TGTGCCAGTAGTATAGGGGCAGCCAGCTCTGGAAACACCATATATTTT; CDR3 protein: CASSIGAASSGNTIYF
clone size: .; J gene: TRBJ1-4; V gene: TRBV4-1; D gene: .; CDR3 DNA: TGCGCCAGCAGCCGGCAGGGGCGGAGTGGTAATGAAAAACTGTTTTTT; CDR3 protein: CASSRQGRSGNEKLFF
clone size: .; J gene: TRBJ2-7; V gene: TRBV5-4; D gene: .; CDR3 DNA: TGTGCCAGCAGCCAGGGGGGTAACTCCTACGAGCAGTACTTC; CDR3 protein: CASSQGGNSYEQYF
clone size: .; J gene: TRBJ2-1; V gene: TRBV27; D gene: .; CDR3 DNA: TGTGCCAGCAGTTCGAGTAGGACAGAGTCCTTGTGGCAGTTCTTC; CDR3 protein: CASSSSRTESLWQFF
clone size: few; J gene: TRBJ1-1; V gene: TRBV28; D gene: .; CDR3 DNA: TGTGCCAGCAGTCCTCGGTGGGTTGAAGCTTTCTTT; CDR3 protein: CASSPRWVEAFF